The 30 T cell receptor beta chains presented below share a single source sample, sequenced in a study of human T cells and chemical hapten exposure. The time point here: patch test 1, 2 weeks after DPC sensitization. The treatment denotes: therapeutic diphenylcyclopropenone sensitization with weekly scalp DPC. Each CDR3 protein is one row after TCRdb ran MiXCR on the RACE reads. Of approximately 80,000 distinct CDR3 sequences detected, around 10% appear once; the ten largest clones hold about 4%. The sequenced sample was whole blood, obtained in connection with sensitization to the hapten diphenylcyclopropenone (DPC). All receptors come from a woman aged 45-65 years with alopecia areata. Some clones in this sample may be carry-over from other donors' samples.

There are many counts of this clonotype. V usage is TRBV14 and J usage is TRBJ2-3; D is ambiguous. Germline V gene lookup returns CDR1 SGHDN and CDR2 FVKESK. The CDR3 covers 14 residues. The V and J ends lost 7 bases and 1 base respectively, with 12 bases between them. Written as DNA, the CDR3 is TGTGCCAGCACACCATTTCGGGGCACAGATACGCAGTATTTT. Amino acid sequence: CASTPFRGTDTQYF.

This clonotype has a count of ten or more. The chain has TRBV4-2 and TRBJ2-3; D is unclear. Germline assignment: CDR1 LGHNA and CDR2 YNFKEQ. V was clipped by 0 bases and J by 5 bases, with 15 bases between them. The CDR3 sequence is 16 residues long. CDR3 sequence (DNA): TGTGCCAGCAGCCAAGAGGTGCGTGGATTCCGAGATACGCAGTATTTT. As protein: CASSQEVRGFRDTQYF.

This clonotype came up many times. The DNA of the CDR3 is TGTGCCAGCAATCGGGACAGGGGGTACAATGAGCAGTTCTTC. Its translation: CASNRDRGYNEQFF. The chain joins TRBV2 to TRBJ2-1; 11 bases match TRBD1. Germline values: CDR1 SNHLY, CDR2 FYNNEI. Unmatched junction bases numbered 3, after V lost 7 bases and J lost 4 bases. The CDR3 is 14 amino acids.

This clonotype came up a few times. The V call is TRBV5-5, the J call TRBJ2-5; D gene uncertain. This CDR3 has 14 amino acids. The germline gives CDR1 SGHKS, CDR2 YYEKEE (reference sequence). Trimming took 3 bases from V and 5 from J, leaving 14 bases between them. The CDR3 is CASSSLLSTETQYF. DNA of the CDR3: TGTGCCAGCAGCTCATTACTGTCCACGGAGACCCAGTACTTC.

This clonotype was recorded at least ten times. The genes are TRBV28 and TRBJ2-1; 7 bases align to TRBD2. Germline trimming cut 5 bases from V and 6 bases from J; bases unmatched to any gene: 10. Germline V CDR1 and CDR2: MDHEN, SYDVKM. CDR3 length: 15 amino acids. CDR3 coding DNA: TGTGCCAGCAGTCGGGACGGGACTACCCTCAATGAGCAGTTCTTC. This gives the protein CASSRDGTTLNEQFF.

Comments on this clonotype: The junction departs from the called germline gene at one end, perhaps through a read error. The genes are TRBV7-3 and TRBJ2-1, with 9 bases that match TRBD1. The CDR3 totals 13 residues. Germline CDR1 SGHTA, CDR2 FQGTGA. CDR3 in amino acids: CASSLIQGQGRIF. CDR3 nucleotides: TGTGCCAGCAGCTTAATCCAGGGACAGGGAAGGATCTTC.

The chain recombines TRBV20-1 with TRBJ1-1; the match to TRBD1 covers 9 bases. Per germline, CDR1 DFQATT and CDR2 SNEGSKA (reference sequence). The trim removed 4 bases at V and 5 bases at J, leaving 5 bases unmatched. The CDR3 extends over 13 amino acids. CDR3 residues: CSAITGGRTEAFF. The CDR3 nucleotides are TGCAGTGCTATTACAGGGGGCAGGACTGAAGCTTTCTTT.

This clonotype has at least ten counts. As DNA, the CDR3 is TGTGCCAGCAGTTCTGACACCATCTATGGCTACACCTTC. This gives the protein CASSSDTIYGYTF. The genes are TRBV28 and TRBJ1-2, with unresolved D. The V gene lost 4 bases and the J gene lost 4 bases, with 10 bases spanning the gap. The CDR3 has 13 residues. Per germline, CDR1 MDHEN and CDR2 SYDVKM.

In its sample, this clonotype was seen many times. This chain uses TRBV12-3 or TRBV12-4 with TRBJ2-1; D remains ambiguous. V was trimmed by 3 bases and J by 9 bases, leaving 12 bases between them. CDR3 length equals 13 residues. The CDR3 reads CASSFPPYTEQFF. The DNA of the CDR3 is TGTGCCAGCAGTTTCCCCCCCTATACTGAGCAGTTCTTC.

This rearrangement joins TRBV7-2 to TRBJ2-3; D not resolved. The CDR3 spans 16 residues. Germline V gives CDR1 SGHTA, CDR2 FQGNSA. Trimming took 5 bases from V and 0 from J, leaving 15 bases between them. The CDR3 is CASSKEVFSSTDTQYF. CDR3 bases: TGTGCCAGCAGCAAAGAGGTGTTCTCAAGCACAGATACGCAGTATTTT.

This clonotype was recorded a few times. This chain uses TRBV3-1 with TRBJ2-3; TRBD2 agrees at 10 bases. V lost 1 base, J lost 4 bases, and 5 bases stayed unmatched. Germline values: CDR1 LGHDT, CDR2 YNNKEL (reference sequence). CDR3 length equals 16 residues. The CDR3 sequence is CASSQGRLAGADTQYF. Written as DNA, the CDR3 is TGTGCCAGCAGCCAAGGACGGCTAGCGGGAGCAGATACGCAGTATTTT.

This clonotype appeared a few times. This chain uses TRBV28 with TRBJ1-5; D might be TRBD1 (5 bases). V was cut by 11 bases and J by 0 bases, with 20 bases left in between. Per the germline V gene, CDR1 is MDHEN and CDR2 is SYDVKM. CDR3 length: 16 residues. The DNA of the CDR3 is TGTGCCTCCCAAGGGGCGGGGTACCGTAGCAATCAGCCCCAGCATTTT. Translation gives CASQGAGYRSNQPQHF.

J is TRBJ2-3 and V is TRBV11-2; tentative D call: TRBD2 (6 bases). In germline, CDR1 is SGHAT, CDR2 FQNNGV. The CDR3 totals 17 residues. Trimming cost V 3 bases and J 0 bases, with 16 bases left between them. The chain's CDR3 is CASSFIFWRGSTDTQYF. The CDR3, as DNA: TGTGCCAGCAGCTTCATTTTCTGGCGGGGCAGCACAGATACGCAGTATTTT.

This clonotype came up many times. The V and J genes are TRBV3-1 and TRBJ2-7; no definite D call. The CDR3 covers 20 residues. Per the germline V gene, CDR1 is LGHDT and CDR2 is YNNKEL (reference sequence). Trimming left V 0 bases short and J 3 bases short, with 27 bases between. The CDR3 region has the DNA TGTGCCAGCAGCCAAGATCTCCCCTCTTTCAGAAGCTCTCCATACTACGAGCAGTACTTC. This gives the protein CASSQDLPSFRSSPYYEQYF.

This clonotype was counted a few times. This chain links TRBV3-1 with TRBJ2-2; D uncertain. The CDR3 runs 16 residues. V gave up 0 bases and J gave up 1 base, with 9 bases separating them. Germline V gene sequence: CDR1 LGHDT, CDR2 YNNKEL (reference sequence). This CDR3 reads CASSQETTENTGELFF. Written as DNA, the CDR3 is TGTGCCAGCAGCCAAGAAACAACCGAGAACACCGGGGAGCTGTTTTTT.

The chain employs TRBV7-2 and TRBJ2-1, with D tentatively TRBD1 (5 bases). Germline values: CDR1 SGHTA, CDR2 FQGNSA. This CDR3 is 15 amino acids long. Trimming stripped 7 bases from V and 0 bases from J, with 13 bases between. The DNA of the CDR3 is TGTGCCAGCACCACTCGACAGTTCTCCTACAATGAGCAGTTCTTC. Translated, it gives CASTTRQFSYNEQFF.

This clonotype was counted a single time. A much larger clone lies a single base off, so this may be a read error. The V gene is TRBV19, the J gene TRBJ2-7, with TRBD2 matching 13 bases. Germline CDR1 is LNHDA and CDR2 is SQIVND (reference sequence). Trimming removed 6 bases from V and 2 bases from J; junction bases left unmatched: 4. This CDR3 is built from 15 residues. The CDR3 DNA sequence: TGTGCCAGTAGCACACTAGCGGGAGGGGCCTACGAGCAGTACTTC. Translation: CASSTLAGGAYEQYF.

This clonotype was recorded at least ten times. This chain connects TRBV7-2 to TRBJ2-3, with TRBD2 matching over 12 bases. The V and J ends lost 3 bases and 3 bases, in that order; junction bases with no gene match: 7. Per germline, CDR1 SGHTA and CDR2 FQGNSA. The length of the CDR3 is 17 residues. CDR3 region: CASSFRASGGGTDTQYF. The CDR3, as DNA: TGTGCCAGCAGCTTCCGCGCTAGCGGGGGGGGTACAGATACGCAGTATTTT. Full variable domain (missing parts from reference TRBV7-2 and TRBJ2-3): GAGVSQSPSNKVTEKGKDVELRCDPISGHTALYWYRQSLGQGLEFLIYFQGNSAPDKSGLPSDRFSAERTGGSVSTLTIQRTQQEDSAVYLCASSFRASGGGTDTQYFGPGTRLTVL.

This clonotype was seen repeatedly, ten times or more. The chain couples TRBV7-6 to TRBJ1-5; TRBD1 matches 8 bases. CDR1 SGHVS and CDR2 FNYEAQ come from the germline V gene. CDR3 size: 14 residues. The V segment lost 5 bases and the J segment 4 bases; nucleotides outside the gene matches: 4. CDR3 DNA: TGTGCCAGCAGCCGAAGACAGGGGAATCAGCCCCAGCATTTT. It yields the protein CASSRRQGNQPQHF.

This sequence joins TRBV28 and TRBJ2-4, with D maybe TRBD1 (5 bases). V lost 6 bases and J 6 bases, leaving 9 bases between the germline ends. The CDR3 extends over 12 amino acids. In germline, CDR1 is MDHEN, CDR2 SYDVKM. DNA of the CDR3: TGTGCCAGCAGGGGGCCCGGAAACATTCAGTACTTC. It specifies CASRGPGNIQYF.

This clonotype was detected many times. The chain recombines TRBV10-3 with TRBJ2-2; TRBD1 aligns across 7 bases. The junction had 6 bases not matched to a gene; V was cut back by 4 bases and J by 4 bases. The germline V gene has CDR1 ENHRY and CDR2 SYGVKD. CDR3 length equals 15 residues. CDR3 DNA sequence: TGTGCCATCAGTGGTGGACAGGCCGGCACCGGGGAGCTGTTTTTT. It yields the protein CAISGGQAGTGELFF.

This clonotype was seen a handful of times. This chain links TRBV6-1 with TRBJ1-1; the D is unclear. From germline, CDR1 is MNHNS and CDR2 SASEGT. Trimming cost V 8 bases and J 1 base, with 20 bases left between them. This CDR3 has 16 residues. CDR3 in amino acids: CASLPILGVENTEAFF. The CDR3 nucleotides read TGTGCCAGCTTGCCGATCCTCGGGGTCGAGAACACTGAAGCTTTCTTT.

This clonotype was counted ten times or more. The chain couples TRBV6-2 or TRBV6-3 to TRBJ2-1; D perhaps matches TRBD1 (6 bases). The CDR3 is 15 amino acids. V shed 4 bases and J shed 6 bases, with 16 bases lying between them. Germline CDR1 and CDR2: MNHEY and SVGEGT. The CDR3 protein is CASSSPGHLSNEQFF. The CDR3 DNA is TGTGCCAGCAGTTCGCCGGGACACCTCTCCAATGAGCAGTTCTTC.

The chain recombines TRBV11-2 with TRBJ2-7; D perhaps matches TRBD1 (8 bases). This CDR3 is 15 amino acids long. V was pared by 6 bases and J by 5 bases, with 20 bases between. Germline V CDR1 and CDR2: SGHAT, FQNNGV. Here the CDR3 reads CASRVTGGVADEQYF. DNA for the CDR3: TGTGCCAGCAGGGTTACAGGGGGGGTTGCGGACGAGCAGTACTTC.

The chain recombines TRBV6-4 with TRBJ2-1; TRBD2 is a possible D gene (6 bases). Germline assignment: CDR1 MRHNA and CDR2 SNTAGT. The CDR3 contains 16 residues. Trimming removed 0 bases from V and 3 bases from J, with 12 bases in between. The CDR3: CASSDSGQGGYNEQFF. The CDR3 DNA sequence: TGTGCCAGCAGTGACTCTGGGCAGGGAGGCTACAATGAGCAGTTCTTC.

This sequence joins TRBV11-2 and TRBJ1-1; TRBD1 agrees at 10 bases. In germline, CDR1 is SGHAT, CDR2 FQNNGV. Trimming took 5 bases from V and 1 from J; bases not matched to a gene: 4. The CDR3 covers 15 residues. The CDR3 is CASSPRQGANTEAFF. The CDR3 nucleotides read TGTGCCAGCAGCCCCAGACAGGGGGCGAACACTGAAGCTTTCTTT.

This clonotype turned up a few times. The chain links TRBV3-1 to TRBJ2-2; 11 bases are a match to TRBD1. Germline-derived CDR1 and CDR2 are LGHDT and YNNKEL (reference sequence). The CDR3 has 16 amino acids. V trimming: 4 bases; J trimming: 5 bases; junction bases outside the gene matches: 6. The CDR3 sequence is CASSRTGGAGTGELFF. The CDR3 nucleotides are TGTGCCAGCAGCCGGACAGGGGGCGCGGGAACCGGGGAGCTGTTTTTT. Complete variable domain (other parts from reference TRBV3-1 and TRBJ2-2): DTAVSQTPKYLVTQMGNDKSIKCEQNLGHDTMYWYKQDSKKFLKIMFSYNNKELIINETVPNRFSPKSPDKAHLNLHINSLELGDSAVYFCASSRTGGAGTGELFFGEGSRLTVL.

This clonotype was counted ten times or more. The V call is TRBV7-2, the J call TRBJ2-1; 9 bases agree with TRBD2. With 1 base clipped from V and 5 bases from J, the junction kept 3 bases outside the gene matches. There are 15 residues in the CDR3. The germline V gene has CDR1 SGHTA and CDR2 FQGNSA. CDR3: CASSLGLAGNNEQFF. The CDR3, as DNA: TGTGCCAGCAGCTTAGGCCTAGCGGGAAACAATGAGCAGTTCTTC.

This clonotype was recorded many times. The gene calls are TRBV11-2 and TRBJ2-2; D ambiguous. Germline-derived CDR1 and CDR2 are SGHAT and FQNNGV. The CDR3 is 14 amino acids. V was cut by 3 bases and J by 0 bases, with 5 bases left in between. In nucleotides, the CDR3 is TGTGCCAGCAGCTTCCGGGCGAACACCGGGGAGCTGTTTTTT. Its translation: CASSFRANTGELFF.

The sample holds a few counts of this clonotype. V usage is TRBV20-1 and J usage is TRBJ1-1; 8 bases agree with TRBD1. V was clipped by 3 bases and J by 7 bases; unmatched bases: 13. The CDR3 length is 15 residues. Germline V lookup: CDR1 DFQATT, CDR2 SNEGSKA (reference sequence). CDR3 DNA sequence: TGCAGTGCTAGCGAACCAGGGGGCGTTTATAGTGAAGCTTTCTTT. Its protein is CSASEPGGVYSEAFF.